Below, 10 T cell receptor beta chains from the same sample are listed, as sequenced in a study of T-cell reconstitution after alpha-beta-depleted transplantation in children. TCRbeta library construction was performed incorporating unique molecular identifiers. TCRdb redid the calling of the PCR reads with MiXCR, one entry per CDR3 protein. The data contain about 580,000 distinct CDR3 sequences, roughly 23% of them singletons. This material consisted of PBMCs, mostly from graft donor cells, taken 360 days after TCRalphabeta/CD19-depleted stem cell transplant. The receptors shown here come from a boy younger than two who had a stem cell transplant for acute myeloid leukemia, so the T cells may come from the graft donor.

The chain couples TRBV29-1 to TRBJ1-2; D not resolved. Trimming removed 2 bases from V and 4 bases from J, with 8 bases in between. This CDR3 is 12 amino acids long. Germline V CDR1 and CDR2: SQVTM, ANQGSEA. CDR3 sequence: CSVERSSYGYTF. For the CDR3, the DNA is TGCAGCGTTGAACGGTCGAGCTATGGCTACACCTTC.

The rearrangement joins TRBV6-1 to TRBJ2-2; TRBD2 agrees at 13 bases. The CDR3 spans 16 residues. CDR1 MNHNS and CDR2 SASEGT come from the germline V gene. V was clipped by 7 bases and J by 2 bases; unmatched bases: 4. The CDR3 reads CASTWTSGGNTGELFF. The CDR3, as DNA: TGTGCCAGCACCTGGACTAGCGGGGGTAACACCGGGGAGCTGTTTTTT.

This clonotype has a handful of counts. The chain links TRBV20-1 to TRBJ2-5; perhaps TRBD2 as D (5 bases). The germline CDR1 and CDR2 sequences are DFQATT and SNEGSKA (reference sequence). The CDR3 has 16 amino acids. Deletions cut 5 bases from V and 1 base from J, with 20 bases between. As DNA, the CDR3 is TGCAGTGCTGCCCGTGAGGGTAACCCCCTCCAAGAGACCCAGTACTTC. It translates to CSAAREGNPLQETQYF.

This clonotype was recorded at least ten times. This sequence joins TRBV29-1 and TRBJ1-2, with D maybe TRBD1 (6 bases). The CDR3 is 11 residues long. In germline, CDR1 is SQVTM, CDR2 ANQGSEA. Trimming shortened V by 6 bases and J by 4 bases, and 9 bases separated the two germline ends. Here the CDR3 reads CSVGQSYGYTF. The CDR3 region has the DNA TGCAGCGTCGGACAGTCCTATGGCTACACCTTC. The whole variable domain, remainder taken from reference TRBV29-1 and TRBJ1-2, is SAVISQKPSRDICQRGTSLTIQCQVDSQVTMMFWYRQQPGQSLTLIATANQGSEATYESGFVIDKFPISRPNLTFSTLTVSNMSPEDSSIYLCSVGQSYGYTFGSGTRLTVV.

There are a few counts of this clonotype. CDR3 amino acids: CASSVFTNEKLFF. CDR3 sequence (DNA): TGTGCCAGTTCGGTGTTCACTAATGAAAAACTGTTTTTT. V gene TRBV28 combines with J gene TRBJ1-4; D remains ambiguous. V dropped 9 bases and J dropped 2 bases, with 10 bases sitting between them. Germline V gene sequence: CDR1 MDHEN, CDR2 SYDVKM. This CDR3 spans 13 amino acids. The full variable domain, completed using reference TRBV28 and TRBJ1-4, is DVKVTQSSRYLVKRTGEKVFLECVQDMDHENMFWYRQDPGLGLRLIYFSYDVKMKEKGDIPEGYSVSREKKERFSLILESASTNQTSMYLCASSVFTNEKLFFGSGTQLSVL.

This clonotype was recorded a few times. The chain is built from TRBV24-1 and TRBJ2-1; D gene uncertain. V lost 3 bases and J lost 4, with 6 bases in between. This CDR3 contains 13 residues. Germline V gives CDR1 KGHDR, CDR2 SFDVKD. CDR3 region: CATSDPGYNEQFF. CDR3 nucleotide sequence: TGTGCCACCAGTGATCCCGGGTACAATGAGCAGTTCTTC.

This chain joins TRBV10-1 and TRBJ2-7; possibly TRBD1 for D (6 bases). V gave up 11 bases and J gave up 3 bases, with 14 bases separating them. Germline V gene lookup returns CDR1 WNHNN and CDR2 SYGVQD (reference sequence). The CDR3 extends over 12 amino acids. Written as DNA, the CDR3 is TGCGCCCTCAGGGGAAGGAGCTACGAGCAGTACGTC. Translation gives CALRGRSYEQYV.

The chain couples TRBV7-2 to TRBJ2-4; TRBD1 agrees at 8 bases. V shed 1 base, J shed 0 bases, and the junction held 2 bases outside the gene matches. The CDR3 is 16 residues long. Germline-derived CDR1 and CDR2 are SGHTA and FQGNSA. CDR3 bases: TGTGCCAGCAGCTTAGGGGACAGGATAGCCAAAAACATTCAGTACTTC. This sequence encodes CASSLGDRIAKNIQYF.

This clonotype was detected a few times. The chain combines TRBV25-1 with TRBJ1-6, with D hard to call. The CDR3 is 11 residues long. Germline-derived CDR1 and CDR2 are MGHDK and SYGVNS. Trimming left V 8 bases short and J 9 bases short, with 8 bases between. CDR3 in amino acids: CASAAGSPLHF. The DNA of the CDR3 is TGTGCCAGCGCCGCGGGTTCACCCCTCCACTTT.

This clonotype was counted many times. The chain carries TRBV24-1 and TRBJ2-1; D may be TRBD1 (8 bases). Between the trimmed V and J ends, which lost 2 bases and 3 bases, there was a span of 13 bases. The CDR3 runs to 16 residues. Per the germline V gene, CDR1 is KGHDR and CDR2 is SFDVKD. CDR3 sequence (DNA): TGTGCCACCAGTGATTCACAGGGGGGGTTCTACAATGAGCAGTTCTTC. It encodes CATSDSQGGFYNEQFF.